The subject of this entry is one T cell receptor beta chain. The target antigen is unknown. From the reads, TCRdb called clonotypes with MiXCR, one entry per CDR3 protein. This sample has about 130,000 distinct CDR3 sequences, with 24% found just once. The CDR3 covers 15 residues. Deletions cut 2 bases from V and 4 bases from J, with 14 bases between. The data derive from a study of T cell repertoires in cytomegalovirus infection. As for the study in general: CMV infection plus the matching HLA type was flagged by public TCR beta signatures.

The chain joins TRBV12-3 or TRBV12-4 to TRBJ1-2, with D hard to call. The sequenced sample was PBMCs, sequenced either directly or after in vitro stimulation (not recorded which). The receptor comes from a human donor in good health (CMV status not recorded). Some clones in this sample may be carry-over from other donors' samples. The CDR3 protein is CASSLWGRESYGYTF. CDR3 DNA: TGTGCCAGCAGTTTATGGGGTCGGGAGAGCTATGGCTACACCTTC.